The 18 T cell receptor beta chains below were found in one sample sequenced in a study. TCRdb analysed the 5' RACE reads with MiXCR anew, one entry per CDR3 protein. The table lists fewer than 8,500 distinct CDR3 sequences, 55% to 80% of them singletons. The specimen was tumor-infiltrating naive CD4+ T cells sorted from the breast tumor. Subset reported: naive CD4+ T cells, CD4+CD45RA+CD25-. These receptors came from a female donor with breast cancer.

The chain has TRBV12-2 and TRBJ2-3; the table's TRBD2 call for D was not verified on the DNA. TRBV12-2 is tagged as a pseudogene. The CDR3 covers 16 residues. The DNA of the CDR3 is TGTGCAAGTCGCTTGTTTCGGACTAGCGCCTCAGATACGCAGTATTTT. Its protein product is CASRLFRTSASDTQYF.

This chain's CDR3 is CASSLGPGQETQYF. CDR3 nucleotide sequence: TGTGCCAGCAGTTTGGGCCCAGGCCAAGAGACCCAGTACTTC. The chain carries TRBV28 and TRBJ2-5; no definite D call. The CDR3 covers 14 residues. V was trimmed by 3 bases and J by 1 base, leaving 9 bases between them. Germline V CDR1 and CDR2: MDHEN, SYDVKM.

The V call is TRBV7-6, the J call TRBJ2-5; D possibly corresponds to TRBD2 (5 bases). Germline V gene data show CDR1 as SGHVS and CDR2 as FNYEAQ. V lost 5 bases to trimming and J lost 2 bases, with 6 bases between them. The CDR3 sequence is 12 residues long. The CDR3 DNA follows: TGTGCCAGCAGCCGGGAACAAGAGACCCAGTACTTC. This gives the protein CASSREQETQYF.

The chain joins TRBV10-3 to TRBJ2-5; TRBD1 matches 7 bases. This CDR3 is 13 amino acids long. V was clipped by 6 bases and J by 4 bases; unmatched bases: 5. The V gene's germline CDR1 is ENHRY and CDR2 SYGVKD. The CDR3 protein is CAISVDRAETQYF. The CDR3, as DNA: TGTGCCATCAGCGTAGACAGGGCAGAGACCCAGTACTTC.

The count of this clonotype is one. The chain employs TRBV30 and TRBJ2-7; TRBD1 matches at 12 bases. CDR3 length: 12 residues. J was trimmed by 4 bases and V by 8 bases; bases with no gene match: 3. Germline CDR1 GTSNPN, CDR2 SVGIG (reference sequence). The CDR3, as DNA: TGTGCCGGGGACAGGGGGCCGTACGAGCAGTACTTC. Protein sequence: CAGDRGPYEQYF.

This chain joins TRBV5-1 and TRBJ1-1; D perhaps matches TRBD1 (6 bases). The CDR3 runs 14 residues. Per the germline V gene, CDR1 is SGHRS and CDR2 is YFSETQ. Trimming took 7 bases from V and 5 from J, leaving 18 bases between them. CDR3 sequence (DNA): TGCGCCAGCGGCTCCGGGGGGCTTGGGACTGAAGCTTTCTTT. Protein: CASGSGGLGTEAFF.

This clonotype occurred once. V and J are TRBV7-2 and TRBJ2-1; 9 bases are a match to TRBD2. The CDR3 has 16 amino acids. V was pared by 1 base and J by 6 bases, with 7 bases of the junction left unmatched. Germline V lookup: CDR1 SGHTA, CDR2 FQGNSA. The CDR3 DNA follows: TGTGCCAGCAGCTTAGGAGGGACTAGCCTCGGCAATGAGCAGTTCTTC. Its translation: CASSLGGTSLGNEQFF.

As regards this clonotype: It is likely a read error, because the conserved phenylalanine at the end of the CDR3 is missing. The rearrangement joins TRBV20-1 to TRBJ2-5; no clear D. Germline assignment: CDR1 DFQATT and CDR2 SNEGSKA (reference sequence). Trimming took 6 bases from V and 5 from J, leaving 7 bases between them. This CDR3 region has 10 residues. As DNA, the CDR3 is TGCAGTGCGCCGAAGGAGACCCAGTACTCC. This translates into CSAPKETQYS.

V gene TRBV5-1 combines with J gene TRBJ2-1; 8 bases are shared with TRBD1. V trimming: 5 bases; J trimming: 0 bases; junction bases outside the gene matches: 1. The CDR3 has 14 residues. Germline V gene lookup returns CDR1 SGHRS and CDR2 YFSETQ. The CDR3 sequence is CASRDRVSYNEQFF. DNA of the CDR3: TGCGCCAGCAGGGACAGGGTCTCCTACAATGAGCAGTTCTTC.

J is TRBJ1-5 and V is TRBV11-2, with D tentatively TRBD1 (5 bases). The CDR3 totals 14 residues. Germline V gene sequence: CDR1 SGHAT, CDR2 FQNNGV. V lost 4 bases to trimming and J lost 7 bases, with 14 bases between them. The CDR3 DNA reads TGTGCCAGCAGCTCGCACCTTCAGGGCCAGCCCCAGCATTTT. Its protein product is CASSSHLQGQPQHF. Using reference TRBV11-2 and TRBJ1-5 for the parts outside the CDR3, the full variable domain is EAGVAQSPRYKIIEKRQSVAFWCNPISGHATLYWYQQILGQGPKLLIQFQNNGVVDDSQLPKDRFSAERLKGVDSTLKIQPAKLEDSAVYLCASSSHLQGQPQHFGDGTRLSIL.

The chain has TRBV11-3 and TRBJ2-5, with a tentative D call TRBD2 (5 bases). Germline CDR1 SGHNT, CDR2 YENEEA. V was clipped by 5 bases and J by 5 bases, with 12 bases between them. CDR3 length: 13 amino acids. The CDR3 spells CASSPSGGETQYF. The CDR3 DNA reads TGTGCCAGCAGCCCCTCAGGCGGGGAGACCCAGTACTTC.

V gene TRBV5-5 combines with J gene TRBJ1-1, with a weak D call TRBD1 (6 bases). Germline CDR1 and CDR2: SGHKS and YYEKEE (reference sequence). Trimming shortened V by 1 base and J by 7 bases, and 11 bases separated the two germline ends. This CDR3 contains 13 residues. This CDR3 reads CASSLLGAGEAFF. As DNA, the CDR3 is TGTGCCAGCAGCTTGTTGGGGGCGGGTGAAGCTTTCTTT.

The chain recombines TRBV5-1 with TRBJ2-7; 7 bases fit TRBD2. CDR1 and CDR2 from the germline V gene are SGHRS and YFSETQ. The V and J ends lost 4 bases and 6 bases, in that order; junction bases with no gene match: 13. This CDR3 spans 15 amino acids. The CDR3 region is CASSGLSGTLAEQYF. In DNA form, the CDR3 reads TGCGCCAGCAGCGGATTAAGCGGGACTCTTGCCGAGCAGTACTTC.

This rearrangement joins TRBV5-1 to TRBJ1-2; D uncertain. The length of the CDR3 is 11 residues. The V end lost 5 bases, the J end lost 3 bases, and 5 bases lay between the germline ends. The germline gives CDR1 SGHRS, CDR2 YFSETQ. The CDR3 DNA sequence: TGCGCCAGCAGAGAAGACTATGGCTACACCTTC. It specifies CASREDYGYTF. The full variable domain, completed using reference TRBV5-1 and TRBJ1-2, is KAGVTQTPRYLIKTRGQQVTLSCSPISGHRSVSWYQQTPGQGLQFLFEYFSETQRNKGNFPGRFSGRQFSNSRSEMNVSTLELGDSALYLCASREDYGYTFGSGTRLTVV.

V and J are TRBV28 and TRBJ1-5; the D gene is possibly TRBD1 (5 bases). The CDR3 is made up of 15 amino acids. CDR1 is MDHEN, CDR2 SYDVKM, per germline. V was pared by 3 bases and J by 2 bases, with 11 bases between. CDR3 amino acids: CASSFRGGGNQPQHF. The CDR3 DNA follows: TGTGCCAGCAGTTTCCGGGGGGGGGGCAATCAGCCCCAGCATTTT.

The chain recombines TRBV7-2 with TRBJ2-7; 7 bases are shared with TRBD2. Trimming at V came to 2 bases and at J to 0 bases, leaving 13 bases not matched to a gene. There are 18 residues in the CDR3. The germline CDR1 and CDR2 sequences are SGHTA and FQGNSA. CDR3 DNA: TGTGCCAGCAGCTTAATCCAGTTGGCTAGCGGAGCCTCCTACGAGCAGTACTTC. Protein sequence: CASSLIQLASGASYEQYF.

V and J are TRBV19 and TRBJ2-3; 8 nucleotides line up with TRBD1. V was pared by 4 bases and J by 0 bases, with 21 bases of the junction left unmatched. This CDR3 has 21 amino acids. CDR1 and CDR2 from the germline V gene are LNHDA and SQIVND (reference sequence). The CDR3 loop is CASSTTRDRQGRPSSTDTQYF. The CDR3 DNA follows: TGTGCCAGTAGTACGACCCGGGACAGGCAAGGCCGACCCTCTAGCACAGATACGCAGTATTTT.

This clonotype was counted only a few times. The chain combines TRBV5-5 with TRBJ2-5, with D tentatively TRBD1 or TRBD2 (5 bases each). Germline CDR1 reads SGHKS; CDR2 reads YYEKEE (reference sequence). Trimming stripped 3 bases from V and 4 bases from J, with 10 bases between. The CDR3 sequence is 13 residues long. In nucleotides, the CDR3 is TGTGCCAGCAGCTGGGGGTACGGAGAGACCCAGTACTTC. Protein product: CASSWGYGETQYF. Full variable domain (remainder filled in from reference TRBV5-5 and TRBJ2-5): DAGVTQSPTHLIKTRGQQVTLRCSPISGHKSVSWYQQVLGQGPQFIFQYYEKEERGRGNFPDRFSARQFPNYSSELNVNALLLGDSALYLCASSWGYGETQYFGPGTRLLVL.